This is a list of T cell receptor beta chains from one sample in a study of T cells in Graves' hyperthyroidism and ophthalmopathy. TCRdb re-called the multiplex PCR reads through MiXCR, storing one row per CDR3 protein. The repertoire has some 300,000 distinct CDR3 sequences, around a fifth of them found once; the top ten carry about two fifths. Sequenced sample: blood. These TCRs come from a man in his forties or fifties with Graves' ophthalmopathy. The CDR3 runs from the conserved cysteine through the conserved F or W. A D gene is named only where the DNA matches it firmly. Clone size is not always given. Where it is, it says once, few, many or a class for expanded clones.

j_call	v_call	d_call	clone_size	cdr3_nt	cdr3_aa
TRBJ1-3	TRBV28	.	few	TGTGCCAGCTTACCGGGATCCTCTGGAAACACCATATATTTT	CASLPGSSGNTIYF
TRBJ2-3	TRBV20-1	.	many	TGCAGTGCTAGAGATGGTCGCGGGAAGGGAGATACGCAGTATTTT	CSARDGRGKGDTQYF
TRBJ2-7	TRBV9	TRBD2	many	TGTGCCAGCAGCGGGGGGGGATCCTACGAGCAGTACTTC	CASSGGGSYEQYF
TRBJ1-6	TRBV14	.	few	TGTGCCAGCAGCCAACTGGACACCTTCCCCCTCCACTTT	CASSQLDTFPLHF
TRBJ2-5	TRBV10-3	.	few	TGTGCCGCAGCTGGGTCCCCCCAAGAGACCCAGTACTTC	CAAAGSPQETQYF
TRBJ2-1	TRBV15	.	few	TGTGCCACCAGCAGAGTGGGGTGGGAATCCTACAATGAGCAGTTCTTC	CATSRVGWESYNEQFF
TRBJ1-3	TRBV3-1	TRBD1	few	TGTGCCAGCACGAACAGGGGCATCTCTGGAAACACCATATATTTT	CASTNRGISGNTIYF
TRBJ1-3	TRBV28	TRBD1	few	TGTGCCAGCAGTTTAGGGGGGACAGGGATTGGAAACACCATATATTTT	CASSLGGTGIGNTIYF
TRBJ2-3	TRBV4-1	TRBD1	.	TGCGCCAGCAGCCAAGAGGACAGGGACGCAGATACGCAGTATTTT	CASSQEDRDADTQYF
TRBJ1-5	TRBV20-1	.	.	TGCAGTGCTAGTCCCGACACCAATCAGCCCCAGCATTTT	CSASPDTNQPQHF
TRBJ2-3	TRBV5-1	TRBD2	many	TGCGCCAGCAGCCCGGAAACTAGCGGGAGAGGAGATACGCAGTATTTT	CASSPETSGRGDTQYF
TRBJ2-3	TRBV10-3	.	few	TGTGCCATCAGTACCCAATTGATGGCGGATACGCAGTATTTT	CAISTQLMADTQYF
TRBJ2-1	TRBV24-1	.	.	TGTGCCACCAGTCTAGGGACCCACGGGAACAATGAGCAGTTCTTC	CATSLGTHGNNEQFF
TRBJ1-4	TRBV2	TRBD1	few	TGTGCCAGCAGTTTTTTCCCGGGACAGGCGGCAACTAATGAAAAACTGTTTTTT	CASSFFPGQAATNEKLFF
TRBJ2-1	TRBV5-8	TRBD2	many	TGTGCCAGCAGCTTGGCCCTACTAGCGGCACACAATGAGCAGTTCTTC	CASSLALLAAHNEQFF
TRBJ2-3	TRBV28	.	.	TGTGCCAGCAGTATCCGGCCAGGAGCCAGCACAGATACGCAGTATTTT	CASSIRPGASTDTQYF
TRBJ2-7	TRBV28	TRBD1	.	TGTGCCAGCACGGGACAGGCCGTACCCAGCCCAGTCGAGCAGTACTTC	CASTGQAVPSPVEQYF
TRBJ2-4	TRBV20-1	.	many	TGCAGTGCCTCCCCCTCCCAAAACATTCAGTACTTC	CSASPSQNIQYF
TRBJ2-6	TRBV5-1	.	.	TGCGCCAGCAGCTTGGCTGGCGGGACCGCTGGGGCCAACGTCCTGACTTTC	CASSLAGGTAGANVLTF
TRBJ2-1	TRBV24-1	.	few	TGTGCCACCAGTGATTCGGGACCGCCCGGCTCCTACAATGAGCAGTTCTTC	CATSDSGPPGSYNEQFF
TRBJ1-2	TRBV3-1	.	many	TGTGCCAGCAGCCCGGGTCTAGGCTACACCTTC	CASSPGLGYTF
TRBJ1-5	TRBV12-3/TRBV12-4	TRBD1	many	TGTGCCAGCAGAGGGACAGGGGATCAGCCCCAGCATTTT	CASRGTGDQPQHF
TRBJ2-1	TRBV7-2	.	many	TGTGCCAGCAGCCCGACCCGAGGGGGTATTATACCGTACAATGAGCAGTTCTTC	CASSPTRGGIIPYNEQFF
TRBJ2-7	TRBV5-1	TRBD2	.	TGCGCCAGCAGCGAGTCCGGGACTAGCGGCTACGAGCAGTACTTC	CASSESGTSGYEQYF